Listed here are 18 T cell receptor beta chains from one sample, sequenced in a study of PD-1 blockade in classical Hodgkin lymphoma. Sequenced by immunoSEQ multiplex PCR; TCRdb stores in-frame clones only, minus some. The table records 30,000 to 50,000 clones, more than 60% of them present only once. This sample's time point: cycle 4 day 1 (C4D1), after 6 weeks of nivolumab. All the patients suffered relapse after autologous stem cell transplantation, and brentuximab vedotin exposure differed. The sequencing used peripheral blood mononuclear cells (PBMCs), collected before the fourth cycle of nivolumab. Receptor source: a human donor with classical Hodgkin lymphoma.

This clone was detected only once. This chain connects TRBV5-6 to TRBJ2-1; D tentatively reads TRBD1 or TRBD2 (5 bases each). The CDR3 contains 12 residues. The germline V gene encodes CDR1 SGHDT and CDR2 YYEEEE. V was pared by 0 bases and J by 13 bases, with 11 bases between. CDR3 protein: CASSLGLGGQFF. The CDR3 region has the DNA TGTGCCAGCAGCTTGGGGCTTGGGGGACAGTTCTTC.

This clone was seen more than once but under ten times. CDR3 residues: CASSLSGTSWETQYF. CDR3 in DNA: TGTGCCAGCAGTTTATCAGGGACTAGCTGGGAGACCCAGTACTTC. V and J are TRBV27 and TRBJ2-5, with 9 positions matching TRBD2. The V gene end was trimmed by 0 bases and the J gene end by 5 bases; junction bases not matched to a gene: 4. The CDR3 totals 15 residues. CDR1 and CDR2 (germline): MNHEY, SMNVEV (reference sequence).

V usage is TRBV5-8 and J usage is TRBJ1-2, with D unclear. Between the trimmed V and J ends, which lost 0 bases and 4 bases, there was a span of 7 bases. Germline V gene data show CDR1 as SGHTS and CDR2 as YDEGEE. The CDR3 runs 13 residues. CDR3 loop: CASSLGRRYGYTF. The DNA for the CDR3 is TGTGCCAGCAGCTTGGGGAGGCGCTATGGCTACACCTTC. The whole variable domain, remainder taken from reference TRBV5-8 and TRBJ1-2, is EAGVTQSPTHLIKTRGQQATLRCSPISGHTSVYWYQQALGLGLQFLLWYDEGEERNRGNFPPRFSGRQFPNYSSELNVNALELEDSALYLCASSLGRRYGYTFGSGTRLTVV.

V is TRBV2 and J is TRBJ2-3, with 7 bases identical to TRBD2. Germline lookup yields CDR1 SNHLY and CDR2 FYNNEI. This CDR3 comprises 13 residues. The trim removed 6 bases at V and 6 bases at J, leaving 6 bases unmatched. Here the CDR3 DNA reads TGTGCCAGCAGCCGGACTAGGGCCGATACGCAGTATTTT. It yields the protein CASSRTRADTQYF.

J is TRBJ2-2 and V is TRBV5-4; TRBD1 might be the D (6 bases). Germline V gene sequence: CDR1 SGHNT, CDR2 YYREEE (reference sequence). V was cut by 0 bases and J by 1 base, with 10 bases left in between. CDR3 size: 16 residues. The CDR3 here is CASSLAQGRNTGELFF. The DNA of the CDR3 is TGTGCCAGCAGCTTGGCCCAGGGGCGGAACACCGGGGAGCTGTTTTTT.

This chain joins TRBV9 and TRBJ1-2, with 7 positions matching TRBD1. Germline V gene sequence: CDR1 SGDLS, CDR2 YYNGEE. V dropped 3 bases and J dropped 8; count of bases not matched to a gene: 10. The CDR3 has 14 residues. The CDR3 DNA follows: TGTGCCAGCAGCGCTGGACAGGTGGAAGGAGGCTACACCTTC. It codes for CASSAGQVEGGYTF.

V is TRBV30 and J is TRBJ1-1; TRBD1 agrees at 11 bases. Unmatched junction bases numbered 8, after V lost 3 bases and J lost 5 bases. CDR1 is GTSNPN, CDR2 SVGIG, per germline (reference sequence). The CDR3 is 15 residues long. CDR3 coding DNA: TGTGCCTGGAGCGTCGGGACAGGGGGTTGGACTGAAGCTTTCTTT. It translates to CAWSVGTGGWTEAFF.

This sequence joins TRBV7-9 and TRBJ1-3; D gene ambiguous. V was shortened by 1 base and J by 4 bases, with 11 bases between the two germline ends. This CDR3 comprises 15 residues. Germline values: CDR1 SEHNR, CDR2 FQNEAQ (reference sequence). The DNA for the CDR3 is TGTGCCAGCAGCTTAGGAAGTCTGTCCGGAAACACCATATATTTT. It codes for CASSLGSLSGNTIYF.

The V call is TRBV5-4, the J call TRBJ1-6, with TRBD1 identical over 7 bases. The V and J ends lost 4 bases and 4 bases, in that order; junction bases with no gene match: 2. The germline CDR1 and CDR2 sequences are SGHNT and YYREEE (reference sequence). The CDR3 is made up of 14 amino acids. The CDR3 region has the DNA TGTGCCAGCAGCCAGGGGGAGTATAATTCACCCCTCCACTTT. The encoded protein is CASSQGEYNSPLHF.

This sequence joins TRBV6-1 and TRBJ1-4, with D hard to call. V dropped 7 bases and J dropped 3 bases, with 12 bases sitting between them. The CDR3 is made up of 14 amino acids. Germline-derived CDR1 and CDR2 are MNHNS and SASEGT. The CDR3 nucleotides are TGTGCCAGCAAACGACATCCTTCTAATGAAAAACTGTTTTTT. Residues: CASKRHPSNEKLFF.

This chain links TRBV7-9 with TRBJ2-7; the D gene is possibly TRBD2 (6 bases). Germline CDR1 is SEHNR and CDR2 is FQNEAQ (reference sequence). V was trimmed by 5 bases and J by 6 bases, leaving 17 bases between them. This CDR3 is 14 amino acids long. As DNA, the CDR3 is TGTGCCAGCAGCCCCCGGAGGGACCGTCGCGAGCAGTACTTC. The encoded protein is CASSPRRDRREQYF.

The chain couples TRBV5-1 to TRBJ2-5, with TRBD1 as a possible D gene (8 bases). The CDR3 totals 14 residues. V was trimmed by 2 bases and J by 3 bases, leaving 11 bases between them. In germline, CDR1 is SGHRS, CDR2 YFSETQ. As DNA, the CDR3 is TGCGCCAGCAGCTTACAGGGGGGGAAAGAGACCCAGTACTTC. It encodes CASSLQGGKETQYF.

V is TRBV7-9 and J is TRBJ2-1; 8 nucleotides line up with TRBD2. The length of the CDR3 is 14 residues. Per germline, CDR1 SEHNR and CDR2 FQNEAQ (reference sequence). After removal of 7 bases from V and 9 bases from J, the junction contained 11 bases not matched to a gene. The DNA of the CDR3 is TGTGCCAGCACCAATGCGGGGGGAGACTCTGAGCAGTTCTTC. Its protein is CASTNAGGDSEQFF.

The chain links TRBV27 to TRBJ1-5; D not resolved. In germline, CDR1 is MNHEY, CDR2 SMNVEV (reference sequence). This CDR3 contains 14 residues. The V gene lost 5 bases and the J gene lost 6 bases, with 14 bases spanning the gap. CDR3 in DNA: TGTGCCAGCAGTCCAACGATCGGGGTTCAGCCCCAGCATTTT. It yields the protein CASSPTIGVQPQHF.

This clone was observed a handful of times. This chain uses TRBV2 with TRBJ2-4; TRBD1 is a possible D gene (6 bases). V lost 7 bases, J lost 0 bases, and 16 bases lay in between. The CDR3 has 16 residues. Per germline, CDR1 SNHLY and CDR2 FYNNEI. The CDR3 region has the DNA TGTGCCAGCAACAGGGACCACGACATAGCCAAAAACATTCAGTACTTC. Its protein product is CASNRDHDIAKNIQYF.

The CDR3 region has the DNA TGTGCCACCCGAGTGGTGGGACAAGAAGCTTTCTTT. Translated: CATRVVGQEAFF. J is TRBJ1-1 and V is TRBV10-3; tentatively, D is TRBD1 (6 bases). Germline CDR1 reads ENHRY; CDR2 reads SYGVKD. The CDR3 length is 12 residues. The ends were cut back, 10 bases at V and 8 bases at J, with 17 bases in the middle.

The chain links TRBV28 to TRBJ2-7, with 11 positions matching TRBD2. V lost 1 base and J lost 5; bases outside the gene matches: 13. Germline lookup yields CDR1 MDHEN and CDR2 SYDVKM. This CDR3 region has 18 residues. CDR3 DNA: TGTGCCAGCAGTTTATTAGCGGGGGGGGTGCCCCCTCTAAACGAGCAGTACTTC. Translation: CASSLLAGGVPPLNEQYF.

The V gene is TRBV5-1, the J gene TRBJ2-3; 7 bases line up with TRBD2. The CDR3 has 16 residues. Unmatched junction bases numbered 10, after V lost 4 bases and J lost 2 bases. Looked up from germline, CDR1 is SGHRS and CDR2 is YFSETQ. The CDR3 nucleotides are TGCGCCAGCAGCCCCCCCGGGCGGGGGAACACAGATACGCAGTATTTT. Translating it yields CASSPPGRGNTDTQYF.